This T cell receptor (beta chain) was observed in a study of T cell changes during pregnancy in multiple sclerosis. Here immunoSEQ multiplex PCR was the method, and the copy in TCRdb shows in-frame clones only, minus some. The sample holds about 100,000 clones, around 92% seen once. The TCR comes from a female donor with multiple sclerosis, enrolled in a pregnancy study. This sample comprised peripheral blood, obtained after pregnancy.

This CDR3 is CASSQDPGWQYGQPQHF. The DNA for the CDR3 is TGCGCCAGCAGCCAAGATCCTGGCTGGCAGTATGGTCAGCCCCAGCATTTT. The rearrangement uses TRBV4-1 and TRBJ1-5; D is unresolved. The V end lost 0 bases, the J end lost 6 bases, and 18 bases lay between the germline ends. CDR3 length: 17 residues. Germline V gene lookup returns CDR1 MGHRA and CDR2 YSYEKL.